Shown below are 12 T cell receptor beta chains from a single sample sequenced in a study of CD8 T cells in ankylosing spondylitis. One entry per CDR3 protein, called by TCRdb with MiXCR from the 5' RACE reads. The table lists about 150,000 distinct CDR3 sequences, about 32% of them singletons, with 4.5% to 6% in the top ten. Sequencing input: synovial fluid, either unsorted or a sorted T cell fraction (not recorded which). The receptors shown here come from a male donor with ankylosing spondylitis.

This sequence joins TRBV12-3 or TRBV12-4 and TRBJ1-3; perhaps TRBD1 as D (6 bases). V dropped 4 bases and J dropped 0 bases, with 16 bases sitting between them. This CDR3 region has 17 residues. The CDR3 protein is CASSSSGTSHSGNTIYF. CDR3 DNA: TGTGCCAGCAGTTCCTCCGGGACATCGCACTCTGGAAACACCATATATTTT.

This clonotype was observed at least ten times. The chain joins TRBV11-3 to TRBJ2-3, with 8 bases identical to TRBD2. This CDR3 comprises 14 residues. Germline V gene data show CDR1 as SGHNT and CDR2 as YENEEA. Germline trimming cut 1 base from V and 4 bases from J; bases unmatched to any gene: 1. CDR3 sequence reads: CASSLAGGPDTQYF. CDR3 sequence (DNA): TGTGCCAGCAGCTTAGCGGGGGGGCCAGATACGCAGTATTTT.

The rearrangement links TRBV6-5 to TRBJ2-1, with 9 bases identical to TRBD1. The CDR3 is 15 residues long. Germline loops: CDR1 MNHEY, CDR2 SVGAGI. V lost 2 bases, J lost 4 bases, and 3 bases stayed unmatched. The CDR3 DNA is TGTGCCAGCAGTTACGGACAGGGGCCTTACAATGAGCAGTTCTTC. Protein product: CASSYGQGPYNEQFF.

The chain employs TRBV12-3 or TRBV12-4 and TRBJ2-6, with TRBD1 as a possible D gene (5 bases). V lost 1 base to trimming and J lost 0 bases, with 13 bases between them. The CDR3 consists of 18 residues. Here the CDR3 reads CASSLVRGSLSGANVLTF. CDR3 DNA: TGTGCCAGCAGTTTAGTAAGGGGATCACTCTCTGGGGCCAACGTCCTGACTTTC.

The J gene is TRBJ2-1, the V gene TRBV7-9; the D gene is possibly TRBD2 (5 bases). The CDR3 covers 14 residues. The V and J ends lost 0 bases and 5 bases respectively, with 8 bases between them. Germline lookup yields CDR1 SEHNR and CDR2 FQNEAQ (reference sequence). CDR3 sequence (DNA): TGTGCCAGCAGCTTAGCCTGGACTCACAATGAGCAGTTCTTC. It codes for CASSLAWTHNEQFF.

This chain joins TRBV9 and TRBJ2-7; 7 positions match TRBD2. The CDR3 covers 17 residues. The ends lost 2 bases at V and 2 bases at J; junction bases unmatched: 13. CDR1 is SGDLS, CDR2 YYNGEE, per germline. The CDR3 sequence is CASSVGEGLAVPYEQYF. In DNA form, the CDR3 reads TGTGCCAGCAGCGTCGGTGAGGGGCTAGCGGTTCCCTACGAGCAGTACTTC.

The chain joins TRBV10-3 to TRBJ2-1; tentative D call: TRBD2 (5 bases). CDR1 ENHRY and CDR2 SYGVKD come from the germline V gene. Trimming took off 3 bases at V and 3 bases at J, with 9 bases between the two ends. The CDR3 consists of 14 residues. This chain's CDR3 is CAISDGVGYNEQFF. The CDR3 DNA sequence: TGTGCCATCAGTGACGGGGTGGGCTACAATGAGCAGTTCTTC.

The chain employs TRBV12-3 or TRBV12-4 and TRBJ2-1; D is perhaps TRBD2 (7 bases). The CDR3 runs 15 residues. Trimming took 1 base from V and 7 from J, leaving 14 bases between them. CDR3 amino acids: CASSLDRGGGNEQFF. The CDR3 DNA follows: TGTGCCAGCAGTTTAGACCGCGGGGGCGGGAATGAGCAGTTCTTC.

This clonotype showed up many times. The V and J genes are TRBV28 and TRBJ1-2; D is unclear. The CDR3 runs 13 residues. CDR1 and CDR2 (germline): MDHEN, SYDVKM. Trimming took off 2 bases at V and 13 bases at J, with 17 bases between the two ends. The CDR3 region has the DNA TGTGCCAGCAGTTTAGGGATCATCACCTCTCCCACCTTC. Protein product: CASSLGIITSPTF.

The chain links TRBV12-3 or TRBV12-4 to TRBJ2-6, with unresolved D. Deletions cut 4 bases from V and 0 bases from J, with 10 bases between. The CDR3 has 16 residues. CDR3 region: CASSSNTRSGANVLTF. In DNA form, the CDR3 reads TGTGCCAGCAGTTCGAACACCCGCTCTGGGGCCAACGTCCTGACTTTC.

This sequence joins TRBV5-1 and TRBJ2-5, with 8 positions matching TRBD2. The V gene's germline CDR1 is SGHRS and CDR2 YFSETQ. The length of the CDR3 is 16 residues. The ends lost 3 bases at V and 4 bases at J; junction bases unmatched: 11. The CDR3: CASSSNLLAVRETQYF. The CDR3 region has the DNA TGCGCCAGCAGCTCGAATCTACTAGCGGTCCGAGAGACCCAGTACTTC.

This clonotype came up many times. This chain links TRBV2 with TRBJ2-1, with unresolved D. The CDR3 runs to 11 residues. Germline V CDR1 and CDR2: SNHLY, FYNNEI. V dropped 6 bases and J dropped 10 bases, with 10 bases sitting between them. The CDR3 bases are TGTGCCAGCAGAGCTTCATGGGAGCAGTTCTTC. Translation: CASRASWEQFF.